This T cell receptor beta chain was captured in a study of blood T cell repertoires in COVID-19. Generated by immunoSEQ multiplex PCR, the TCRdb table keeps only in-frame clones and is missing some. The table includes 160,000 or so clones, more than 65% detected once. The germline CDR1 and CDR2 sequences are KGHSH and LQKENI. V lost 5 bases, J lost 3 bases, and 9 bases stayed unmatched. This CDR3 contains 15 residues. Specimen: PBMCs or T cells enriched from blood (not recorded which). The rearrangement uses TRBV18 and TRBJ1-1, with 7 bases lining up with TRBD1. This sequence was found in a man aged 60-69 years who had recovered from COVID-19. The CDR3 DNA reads TGTGCCAGCTCAAGCAGGGGGTTGCGCGACACTGAAGCTTTCTTT. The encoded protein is CASSSRGLRDTEAFF.